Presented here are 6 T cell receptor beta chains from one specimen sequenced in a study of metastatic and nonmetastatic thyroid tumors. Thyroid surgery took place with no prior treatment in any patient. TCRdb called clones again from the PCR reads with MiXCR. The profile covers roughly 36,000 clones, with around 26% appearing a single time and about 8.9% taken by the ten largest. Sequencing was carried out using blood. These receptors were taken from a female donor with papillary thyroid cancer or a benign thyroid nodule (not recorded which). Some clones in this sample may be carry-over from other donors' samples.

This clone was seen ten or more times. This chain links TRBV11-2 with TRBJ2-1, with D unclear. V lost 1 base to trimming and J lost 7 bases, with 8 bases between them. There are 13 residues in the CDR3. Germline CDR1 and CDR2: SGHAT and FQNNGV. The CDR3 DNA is TGTGCCAGCAGCTTAGCCAGTTTGAATGAGCAGTTCTTC. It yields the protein CASSLASLNEQFF.

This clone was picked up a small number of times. This CDR3 is CASSPAGGSSLEQYF. The CDR3 DNA reads as TGTGCCAGCAGTCCGGCAGGGGGCTCCTCTTTAGAGCAGTACTTC. This chain connects TRBV6-1 to TRBJ2-7, with 8 nucleotides matching TRBD1. Trimming cost V 5 bases and J 7 bases; bases outside gene matches: 13. In germline, CDR1 is MNHNS, CDR2 SASEGT. The CDR3 is 15 residues long.

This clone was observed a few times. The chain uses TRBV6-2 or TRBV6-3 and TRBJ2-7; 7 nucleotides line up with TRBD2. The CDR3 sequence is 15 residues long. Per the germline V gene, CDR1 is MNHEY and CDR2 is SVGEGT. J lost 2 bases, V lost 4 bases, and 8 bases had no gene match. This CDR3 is CASSLRGSIPYEQYF. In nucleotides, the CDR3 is TGTGCCAGCAGTTTACGCGGGAGTATCCCCTACGAGCAGTACTTC.

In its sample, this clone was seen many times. DNA for the CDR3: TGTGCCAGCACTGTCGTACGGACTAGCGGGATCAATGAGCAGTTCTTC. Protein: CASTVVRTSGINEQFF. The rearrangement links TRBV6-1 to TRBJ2-1, with 12 bases fitting TRBD2. Germline V lookup: CDR1 MNHNS, CDR2 SASEGT. J gave up 6 bases and V 7 bases, and 10 bases lay outside the gene matches. CDR3 size: 16 residues.

The CDR3 region has the DNA TGTGCCAGCCGCTCTGGAAACACCATATATTTT. This translates into CASRSGNTIYF. The chain employs TRBV28 and TRBJ1-3; D remains unclear. The CDR3 is 11 amino acids. Germline lookup yields CDR1 MDHEN and CDR2 SYDVKM. V lost 8 bases and J 0 bases, leaving 2 bases between the germline ends.

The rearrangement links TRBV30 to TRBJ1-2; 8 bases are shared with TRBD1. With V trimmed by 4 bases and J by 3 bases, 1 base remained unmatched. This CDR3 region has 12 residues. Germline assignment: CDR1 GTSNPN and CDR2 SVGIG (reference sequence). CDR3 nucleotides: TGTGCCTGGAAGGGACAGGACTATGGCTACACCTTC. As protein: CAWKGQDYGYTF.